This T cell receptor (beta chain) came from a study of CD8 T cells in ankylosing spondylitis. This clonotype has a handful of counts. Using its own MiXCR run on the 5' RACE reads, TCRdb lists one record per CDR3 protein. The repertoire consists of approximately 300,000 distinct CDR3 sequences, with around 20% occurring once and the leading ten covering 3% to 4%. The clonotype originates from a female donor with ankylosing spondylitis or in good health (not recorded which). Material: blood, either unsorted or a sorted T cell fraction (not recorded which).

The CDR3 sequence: CATSRDVRASGANVLTF. The CDR3 DNA is TGTGCCACCAGCAGAGATGTCCGAGCCTCTGGGGCCAACGTCCTGACTTTC. The chain has TRBV15 and TRBJ2-6, with D unresolved. Germline CDR1 reads LNHNV; CDR2 reads YYDKDF (reference sequence). The CDR3 is made up of 17 amino acids. V dropped 0 bases and J dropped 0 bases, with 9 bases sitting between them.